These 5 T cell receptor beta chains were all obtained from the same sample, sequenced in a study of cytomegalovirus exposure and HLA in healthy donors. Profiled with immunoSEQ multiplex PCR; TCRdb holds only in-frame clones, not every one. The sample contains about 280,000 clones, 88% of which appear only once. Sequencing input: PBMCs. These receptors all come from a woman aged 18-35 years in good health and CMV-seronegative.

This clone was picked up one time. The genes are TRBV12-1 and TRBJ1-1. TRBV12-1 is labeled a pseudogene. This CDR3 spans 14 amino acids. The CDR3: CASSLRVRGTEAFF. As DNA, the CDR3 is TGTGCCAGCAGCCTTAGAGTCCGGGGCACTGAAGCTTTCTTT.

The CDR3 bases are TGCGCCAGCAGTGATGGTAACTCACGCGATACGCAGTATTTT. Amino acid sequence: CASSDGNSRDTQYF. The chain recombines TRBV10-1 with TRBJ2-3, with D unclear. Trimming left V 3 bases short and J 6 bases short, with 13 bases between. This CDR3 has 14 amino acids. In germline, CDR1 is WNHNN, CDR2 SYGVQD (reference sequence).

The chain links TRBV5-6 to TRBJ1-1; the D gene is possibly TRBD1 (5 bases). Germline assignment: CDR1 SGHDT and CDR2 YYEEEE. Trimming removed 4 bases from V and 8 bases from J, with 9 bases in between. The CDR3 is 11 residues long. The CDR3 region is CASSRQTEAFF. The DNA for the CDR3 is TGTGCCAGCAGCCGACAGACCGAAGCTTTCTTT.

V usage is TRBV7-8 and J usage is TRBJ1-2; D unclear. V lost 1 base, J lost 6 bases, and 15 bases lay in between. This CDR3 has 15 amino acids. CDR1 is SGHVS and CDR2 is FQNEAQ in the germline V gene. The CDR3 bases are TGTGCCAGCAGCTTAGTTCTCGGGATGAACAATGGCTACACCTTC. It specifies CASSLVLGMNNGYTF.

This chain connects TRBV7-9 to TRBJ1-1; tentative D call: TRBD1 (6 bases). The CDR3 is made up of 16 amino acids. Looked up from germline, CDR1 is SEHNR and CDR2 is FQNEAQ (reference sequence). Deletions cut 0 bases from V and 3 bases from J, with 14 bases between. Here the CDR3 DNA reads TGTGCCAGCAGCTTAGCGCTTGGGGGGGGGCACACTGAAGCTTTCTTT. As protein: CASSLALGGGHTEAFF.